This TCR beta chain was identified during a study of vaccination and CD4 T cells after COVID-19. The table lists this clonotype with a few counts. As yet, its antigen is unknown. Cultured CD4+ T cell DNA underwent sequencing with the Oncomine TCR Beta short-read assay. It was cultured CD4+ T cells from which genomic DNA was extracted. One entry per CDR3 protein, called by TCRdb with MiXCR from the PCR reads. The table lists approximately 22,000 distinct CDR3 sequences, approximately 59% of them singletons. This CDR3 is built from 11 residues. The germline CDR1 and CDR2 sequences are DFQATT and SNEGSKA (reference sequence). Trimming cost V 7 bases and J 5 bases, with 12 bases left between them. The treatment was: roughly ten-day PBMC culture with coronavirus spike peptide pools or control peptides (ViraFEST assay). ViraFEST stimulated the growth of antigen-specific T cells using peptide pools and subsequently profiled their TCRs by sequencing. Wells contained around 2 million PBMCs each, and these were cultured with around 9.6 IU/ml IL-2 and roughly 9.5 ug/ml peptide pools. Negative selection yielded CD4+ T cells from day-10 cultures.

The sequence was collected from a human donor who received a COVID-19 vaccine. V is TRBV20-1 and J is TRBJ2-7; D is undetermined. This specimen was CD4+ T cells from blood, cultured in vitro, taken after SARS-CoV-2 vaccination. The CDR3 DNA sequence: TGCAGTGTGAATCGACGGGACGAGCAGTACTTC. Protein sequence: CSVNRRDEQYF.